These 18 T cell receptor beta chains originate from one sample sequenced in a study of T cell responses to AZD1222 COVID-19 vaccine. Produced via immunoSEQ multiplex PCR; TCRdb's table is partial and in-frame only. This sample has 80,000 to 100,000 clones, with roughly 86% found just once. Sequences were derived from peripheral blood, sampled on day 0 of AZD1222 vaccination. All receptors derive from an adult in good health.

V is TRBV28 and J is TRBJ2-3; 11 bases agree with TRBD2. With 6 bases clipped from V and 2 bases from J, the junction kept 4 bases outside the gene matches. The CDR3 spans 15 residues. Germline CDR1 and CDR2: MDHEN and SYDVKM. The CDR3 reads CASSQTSGNTDTQYF. The DNA of the CDR3 is TGTGCCAGCAGCCAGACTAGCGGGAACACAGATACGCAGTATTTT. The full variable domain, rest sourced from reference TRBV28 and TRBJ2-3, is DVKVTQSSRYLVKRTGEKVFLECVQDMDHENMFWYRQDPGLGLRLIYFSYDVKMKEKGDIPEGYSVSREKKERFSLILESASTNQTSMYLCASSQTSGNTDTQYFGPGTRLTVL.

The V gene is TRBV6-1, the J gene TRBJ2-5; 10 nucleotides match TRBD1. Germline CDR1 reads MNHNS; CDR2 reads SASEGT. This CDR3 is 18 amino acids long. Unmatched junction bases numbered 16, after V lost 4 bases and J lost 5 bases. The CDR3 bases are TGTGCCAGCAGTGCGTGGGGCTTGGGACAGGGGATCTCGGAGACCCAGTACTTC. Protein product: CASSAWGLGQGISETQYF.

The rearrangement uses TRBV28 and TRBJ2-7, with TRBD2 matching 8 bases. J was trimmed by 2 bases and V by 6 bases; bases with no gene match: 9. The CDR3 contains 15 residues. Germline V lookup: CDR1 MDHEN, CDR2 SYDVKM. CDR3 protein: CASRDGLAVPYEQYF. For the CDR3, the DNA is TGTGCCAGCAGAGACGGACTAGCTGTACCCTACGAGCAGTACTTC.

This sequence joins TRBV27 and TRBJ1-5; D call uncertain. Germline CDR1 MNHEY, CDR2 SMNVEV (reference sequence). Trimming removed 6 bases from V and 7 bases from J, with 13 bases in between. This CDR3 region has 13 residues. This chain's CDR3 is CASSPPGGQPQHF. DNA for the CDR3: TGTGCCAGCAGCCCTCCAGGTGGCCAGCCCCAGCATTTT.

The chain is built from TRBV2 and TRBJ2-6; D might be TRBD2 (5 bases). This CDR3 is 16 amino acids long. CDR1 is SNHLY and CDR2 is FYNNEI in the germline V gene. With 3 bases removed from V and 0 bases from J, the gap between germline ends came to 9 bases. CDR3 loop: CASSESRDSGANVLTF. In DNA form, the CDR3 reads TGTGCCAGCAGTGAGTCGAGGGACTCTGGGGCCAACGTCCTGACTTTC.

V usage is TRBV10-2 and J usage is TRBJ1-1; 8 positions agree with TRBD1. Losses at the gene ends were 6 bases for V and 3 bases for J; bases not matched to a gene: 9. CDR3 size: 15 residues. Germline CDR1 is WSHSY and CDR2 is SAAADI. The CDR3: CASSRLGQGDTEAFF. Written as DNA, the CDR3 is TGCGCCAGCAGCAGACTTGGACAGGGTGACACTGAAGCTTTCTTT.

This clone has a single count. The chain carries TRBV24-1 and TRBJ1-5; D remains ambiguous. V was clipped by 3 bases and J by 8 bases, with 13 bases between them. The CDR3 has 14 residues. Germline CDR1 KGHDR, CDR2 SFDVKD. As DNA, the CDR3 is TGTGCCACCAGTGATCCTGCACTAGCCGAGCCCCAGCATTTT. As protein: CATSDPALAEPQHF.

The chain combines TRBV4-1 with TRBJ1-3; 8 bases agree with TRBD1. CDR1 and CDR2 from the germline V gene are MGHRA and YSYEKL. The CDR3 has 17 residues. V lost 4 bases and J lost 4; bases outside the gene matches: 12. The DNA of the CDR3 is TGCGCCAGCAGCCTGAGAGACAGGGGTCTTTCAGGAAACACCATATATTTT. Amino acid sequence: CASSLRDRGLSGNTIYF.

The J gene is TRBJ1-1, the V gene TRBV7-8; TRBD1 is a possible D gene (6 bases). Germline CDR1 and CDR2: SGHVS and FQNEAQ. Trimming shortened V by 5 bases and J by 2 bases, and 15 bases separated the two germline ends. The CDR3 sequence is 15 residues long. CDR3 bases: TGTGCCAGCAGCCCTGGAGCAGGGACAAACACTGAAGCTTTCTTT. Its protein is CASSPGAGTNTEAFF.

The J gene is TRBJ2-3, the V gene TRBV6-6; D tentatively reads TRBD1 or TRBD2 (7 bases each). CDR1 is MNHNY and CDR2 is SVGAGI in the germline V gene (reference sequence). V was shortened by 0 bases and J by 4 bases, with 14 bases between the two germline ends. The CDR3 spans 16 residues. The CDR3 sequence is CASSYSNRGGPDTQYF. Written as DNA, the CDR3 is TGTGCCAGCAGTTACTCTAACAGGGGAGGGCCAGATACGCAGTATTTT.

The chain has TRBV5-1 and TRBJ2-5; D unresolved. V lost 3 bases, J lost 2 bases, and 11 bases lay in between. Germline V gene lookup returns CDR1 SGHRS and CDR2 YFSETQ. The CDR3 runs to 14 residues. CDR3 sequence reads: CASSWADRQETQYF. The CDR3 nucleotides are TGCGCCAGCAGCTGGGCAGATAGGCAAGAGACCCAGTACTTC.

V usage is TRBV28 and J usage is TRBJ2-7; TRBD2 might be the D (6 bases). V was shortened by 2 bases and J by 7 bases, with 9 bases between the two germline ends. Germline assignment: CDR1 MDHEN and CDR2 SYDVKM. The CDR3 loop spans 12 amino acids. CDR3 DNA sequence: TGTGCCAGCAGTTTAAGGAGCGGGGAGCAGTACTTC. As protein: CASSLRSGEQYF.

The CDR3: CASSLDPSSGNTIYF. The CDR3, as DNA: TGTGCCAGCAGCTTAGACCCCAGCTCTGGAAACACCATATATTTT. J is TRBJ1-3 and V is TRBV5-4; no definite D call. V lost 2 bases to trimming and J lost 0 bases, with 9 bases between them. Germline V gives CDR1 SGHNT, CDR2 YYREEE (reference sequence). The CDR3 runs to 15 residues.

With respect to this clone: The CDR3 carries no conserved terminal phenylalanine or tryptophan, so it likely arises from a read error. Because the CDR3's place on the DNA is in doubt, the DNA is left out and the CDR3 is given as listed by TCRdb. The chain couples TRBV6-2 or TRBV6-3 to TRBJ2-3; the table's D call TRBD1 went unverified against the DNA. The CDR3 is 11 amino acids in total, end residues counted. From germline, CDR1 is MNHEY and CDR2 SVGEGT. The chain's CDR3 is CASSSGQLWAV.

This rearrangement joins TRBV21-1 to TRBJ2-1; the table's D call TRBD2 went unverified against the DNA. TRBV21-1 is deemed a pseudogene. This CDR3 spans 16 amino acids. The CDR3: CASSIRLALHYNEQFF. The CDR3 nucleotides are TGTGCCAGCAGCATACGACTAGCGTTACACTACAATGAGCAGTTCTTC.

The genes are TRBV6-5 and TRBJ1-5; 10 positions agree with TRBD1. The CDR3 covers 15 residues. V shed 8 bases and J 4 bases; nucleotides not matched to a gene: 8. In germline, CDR1 is MNHEY, CDR2 SVGAGI. Here the CDR3 DNA reads TGTGCCAGCCGAGGGACAGGGGTCTCTAATCAGCCCCAGCATTTT. This translates into CASRGTGVSNQPQHF.

The genes are TRBV28 and TRBJ1-2; D is unresolved. The CDR3 is 13 residues long. The germline V gene has CDR1 MDHEN and CDR2 SYDVKM. V lost 2 bases, J lost 4 bases, and 8 bases lay in between. The CDR3 region is CASSLPPVYGYTF. CDR3 nucleotides: TGTGCCAGCAGTTTACCTCCCGTCTATGGCTACACCTTC.

This clone was found once. V gene TRBV7-3 combines with J gene TRBJ2-1; the D call may be TRBD1 or TRBD2 (5 bases each). The CDR3 is made up of 14 amino acids. Trimming stripped 5 bases from V and 4 bases from J, with 12 bases between. CDR1 and CDR2 from the germline V gene are SGHTA and FQGTGA. CDR3 nucleotide sequence: TGTGCCAGCAGCAGCCGGGGCCTATACAATGAGCAGTTCTTC. Its protein is CASSSRGLYNEQFF.